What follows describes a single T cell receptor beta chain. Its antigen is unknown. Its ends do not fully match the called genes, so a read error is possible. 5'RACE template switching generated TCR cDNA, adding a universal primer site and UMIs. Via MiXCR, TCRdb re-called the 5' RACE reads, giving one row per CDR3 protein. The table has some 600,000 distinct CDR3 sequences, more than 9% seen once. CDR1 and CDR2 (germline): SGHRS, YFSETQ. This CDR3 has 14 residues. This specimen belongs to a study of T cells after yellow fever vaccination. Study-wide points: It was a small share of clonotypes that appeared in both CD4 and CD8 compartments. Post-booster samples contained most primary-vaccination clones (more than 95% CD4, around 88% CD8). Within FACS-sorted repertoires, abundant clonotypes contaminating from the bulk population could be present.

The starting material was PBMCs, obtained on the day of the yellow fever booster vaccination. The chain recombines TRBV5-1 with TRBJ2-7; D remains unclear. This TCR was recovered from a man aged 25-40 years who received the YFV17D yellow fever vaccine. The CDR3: CASSLGGDPGPSIF. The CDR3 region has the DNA TGCGCCAGCAGCTTGGGTGGTGACCCAGGACCATCGATCTTC.